Given below is one TCR beta chain in context. Antigen: not known. Germline loops: CDR1 LNHDA, CDR2 SQIVND (reference sequence). This CDR3 has 13 amino acids. With 1 base removed from V and 7 bases from J, the gap between germline ends came to 11 bases. Sequencing used immunoSEQ multiplex PCR; TCRdb keeps in-frame clones, though not all of them. The data show about 64,000 clones, roughly 92% seen once. The record originates from a study of PD-1 blockade in classical Hodgkin lymphoma. General study points: Newly diagnosed patients and complete responders had comparable diversity at baseline. Relapsed/refractory patients reportedly had lower baseline diversity than newly diagnosed patients.

The time point is: cycle 4 day 1 (C4D1), after more than five weeks of nivolumab. All patients experienced relapse after autologous stem cell transplantation, and brentuximab vedotin exposure was variable. The sample was peripheral blood mononuclear cells (PBMCs), taken before the fourth cycle of nivolumab. This sequence was found in a human donor with classical Hodgkin lymphoma. This chain joins TRBV19 and TRBJ2-7; D is perhaps TRBD2 (5 bases). DNA for the CDR3: TGTGCCAGTAGTATAGGTGGAGGTAGGGAGCAGTACTTC. Protein: CASSIGGGREQYF. Filled out from reference TRBV19 and TRBJ2-7, the complete variable domain reads DGGITQSPKYLFRKEGQNVTLSCEQNLNHDAMYWYRQDPGQGLRLIYYSQIVNDFQKGDIAEGYSVSREKKESFPLTVTSAQKNPTAFYLCASSIGGGREQYFGPGTRLTVT.